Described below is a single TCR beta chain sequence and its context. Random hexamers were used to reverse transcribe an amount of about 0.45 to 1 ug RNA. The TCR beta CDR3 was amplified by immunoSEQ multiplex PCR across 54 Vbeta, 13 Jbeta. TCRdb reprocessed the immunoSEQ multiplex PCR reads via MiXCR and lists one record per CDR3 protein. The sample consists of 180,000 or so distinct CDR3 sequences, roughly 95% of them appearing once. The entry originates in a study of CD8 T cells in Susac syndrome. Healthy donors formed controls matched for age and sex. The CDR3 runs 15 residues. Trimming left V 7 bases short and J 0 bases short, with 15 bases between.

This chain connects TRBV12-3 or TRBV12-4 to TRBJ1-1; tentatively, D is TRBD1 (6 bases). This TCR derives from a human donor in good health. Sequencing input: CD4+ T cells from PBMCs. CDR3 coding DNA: TGTGCCAGCAAGGCAGGGGCCTTCATGAACACTGAAGCTTTCTTT. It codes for CASKAGAFMNTEAFF.